The 8 T cell receptor beta chains given below trace back to one sample, sequenced in a study of blood T cell repertoires in COVID-19. The assay was immunoSEQ multiplex PCR, and TCRdb's table has in-frame clones only and misses some. The profile covers 120,000 to 150,000 clones, with roughly 80% appearing a single time and roughly 8% taken by the ten largest. Sequencing was carried out using peripheral blood. The receptors were sampled from a human donor with acute or convalescent COVID-19. The donor label of this sample is uncertain.

J is TRBJ2-7 and V is TRBV5-5, with a tentative D call TRBD1 (6 bases). The CDR3 spans 15 residues. The germline V gene encodes CDR1 SGHKS and CDR2 YYEKEE (reference sequence). Between the trimmed V and J ends, which lost 0 bases and 1 base, there was a span of 11 bases. Here the CDR3 reads CASSLVQGGSYEQYF. Here the CDR3 DNA reads TGTGCCAGCAGCTTGGTACAGGGCGGTTCCTACGAGCAGTACTTC.

The CDR3 nucleotides are TGTGCCAGCAGTGAGGGACAGCGCACCCATCAGCCCCAGCATTTT. Protein: CASSEGQRTHQPQHF. The chain carries TRBV6-1 and TRBJ1-5; 7 positions match TRBD1. Trimming removed 3 bases from V and 5 bases from J; junction bases left unmatched: 7. Germline V gene lookup returns CDR1 MNHNS and CDR2 SASEGT. CDR3 size: 15 residues.

This chain connects TRBV10-2 to TRBJ2-7, with D possibly matching TRBD2 (6 bases). The CDR3 sequence is 15 residues long. Trimming removed 6 bases from V and 6 bases from J, with 21 bases in between. Germline V gene data show CDR1 as WSHSY and CDR2 as SAAADI. CDR3 sequence (DNA): TGCGCCAGCAGGAGGGTCGGGACGGAGGGAGGCGAGCAGTACTTC. Amino acid sequence: CASRRVGTEGGEQYF.

The chain's CDR3 is CASRLTGESGYTF. CDR3 DNA: TGTGCCAGCAGGTTAACAGGGGAGAGCGGCTACACCTTC. V and J are TRBV6-5 and TRBJ1-2; 7 positions match TRBD1. The trim removed 6 bases at V and 8 bases at J, leaving 9 bases unmatched. This CDR3 region has 13 residues. Germline CDR1 and CDR2: MNHEY and SVGAGI.

This CDR3 reads CASSLARKAREQYV. CDR3 bases: TGTGCCAGCAGCTTGGCCAGGAAGGCCCGGGAGCAGTACGTC. This chain connects TRBV5-6 to TRBJ2-7; no definite D call. The CDR3 sequence is 14 residues long. Germline V CDR1 and CDR2: SGHDT, YYEEEE. V was cut by 0 bases and J by 7 bases, with 14 bases left in between.

The chain joins TRBV27 to TRBJ1-5; D not resolved. This CDR3 region has 12 residues. CDR1 is MNHEY, CDR2 SMNVEV, per germline (reference sequence). CDR3 nucleotide sequence: TGTGTCTCTAGGACGGGGAGTCAGCCCCAGCATTTT. Translating gives CVSRTGSQPQHF.

A single count supports this clone. The chain carries TRBV6-5 and TRBJ1-1; 7 bases map to TRBD1. The CDR3 has 15 residues. The germline gives CDR1 MNHEY, CDR2 SVGAGI. J gave up 2 bases and V 10 bases, and 13 bases lay outside the gene matches. The CDR3 sequence: CATEATGALNTEAFF. As DNA, the CDR3 is TGTGCCACCGAAGCCACAGGGGCCCTTAACACTGAAGCTTTCTTT.

The chain combines TRBV6-5 with TRBJ2-5; TRBD1 aligns across 7 bases. Germline V lookup: CDR1 MNHEY, CDR2 SVGAGI. The CDR3 consists of 13 residues. Losses at the gene ends were 5 bases for V and 4 bases for J; bases not matched to a gene: 4. CDR3 region: CASSRTGAETQYF. The CDR3 nucleotides read TGTGCCAGCAGTAGGACAGGAGCAGAGACCCAGTACTTC.